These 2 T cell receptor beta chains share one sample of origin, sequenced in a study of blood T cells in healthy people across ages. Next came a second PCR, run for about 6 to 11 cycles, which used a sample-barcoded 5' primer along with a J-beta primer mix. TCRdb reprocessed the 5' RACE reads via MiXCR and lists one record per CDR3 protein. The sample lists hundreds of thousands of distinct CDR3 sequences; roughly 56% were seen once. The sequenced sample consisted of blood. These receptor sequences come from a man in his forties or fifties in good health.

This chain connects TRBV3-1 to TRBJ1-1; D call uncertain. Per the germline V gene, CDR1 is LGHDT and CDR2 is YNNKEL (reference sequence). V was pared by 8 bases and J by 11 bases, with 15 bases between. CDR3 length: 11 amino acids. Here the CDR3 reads CASSGLEAAFF. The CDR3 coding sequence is TGTGCCAGCTCGGGCCTCGAAGCCGCTTTCTTT.

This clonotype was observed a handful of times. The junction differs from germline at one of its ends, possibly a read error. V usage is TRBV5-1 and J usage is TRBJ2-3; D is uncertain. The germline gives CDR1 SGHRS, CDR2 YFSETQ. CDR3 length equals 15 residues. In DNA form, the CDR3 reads TGCGCCAGCAGGTTGGATGGTAGATTCACAGATACGCAGTATTTT. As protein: CASRLDGRFTDTQYF.